This passage covers 7 T cell receptor beta chains from one sample sequenced in a study of T cells in Graves' hyperthyroidism and ophthalmopathy. It was RNA transcripts that yielded the amplified TCR beta CDR3 regions. The TCR CDR3 was amplified in a first-round RT-PCR using the HTBI primer set. One entry per CDR3 protein, called by TCRdb with MiXCR from the multiplex PCR reads. The data contain under 200,000 distinct CDR3 sequences, about 9% of them singletons. Specimen: blood. The receptors originated from a woman between 18 and 30 years old with Graves' hyperthyroidism that later progressed to Graves' ophthalmopathy.

In this sample, this clonotype turned up many times. The chain links TRBV4-1 to TRBJ1-1; tentatively, D is TRBD1 (5 bases). The CDR3 sequence is 16 residues long. Germline V gives CDR1 MGHRA, CDR2 YSYEKL. V lost 3 bases and J lost 6, with 20 bases in between. The CDR3 nucleotides read TGCGCCAGCAGCCATCCTAAAACCCAAGGGGTCCCTGAAGCTTTCTTT. Protein sequence: CASSHPKTQGVPEAFF.

Turning to this clonotype: This may stem from a read error, because a much larger clone lies one nucleotide away. The chain carries TRBV24-1 and TRBJ1-1; D not certain. Germline loops: CDR1 KGHDR, CDR2 SFDVKD. The CDR3 has 14 amino acids. CDR3 bases: TGTGCCACCAATGATCGTTCAGTAAACGCTGAAGCTTTCTTT. It yields the protein CATNDRSVNAEAFF.

The table lists this clonotype with many counts. The chain joins TRBV28 to TRBJ2-1, with 11 bases identical to TRBD2. CDR1 MDHEN and CDR2 SYDVKM come from the germline V gene. CDR3 length: 17 amino acids. J lost 4 bases, V lost 3 bases, and 8 bases had no gene match. The CDR3 loop reads CASSFSSSGGPYNEQFF. In nucleotides, the CDR3 is TGTGCCAGCAGTTTTTCTTCTAGCGGGGGGCCTTACAATGAGCAGTTCTTC.

This clonotype was seen at least ten times. CDR3 in amino acids: CAWSASGVPDTQYF. The CDR3 DNA follows: TGTGCCTGGAGCGCCTCGGGTGTCCCAGATACGCAGTATTTT. This chain joins TRBV30 and TRBJ2-3, with D unresolved. This CDR3 contains 14 residues. V lost 3 bases and J 4 bases, leaving 14 bases between the germline ends. The germline gives CDR1 GTSNPN, CDR2 SVGIG (reference sequence).

The V gene is TRBV2, the J gene TRBJ1-2, with D uncertain. The ends were cut back, 3 bases at V and 2 bases at J, with 7 bases in the middle. Germline V gene lookup returns CDR1 SNHLY and CDR2 FYNNEI. The CDR3 has 13 residues. The CDR3 is CASSEVGNYGYTF. The CDR3 DNA reads as TGTGCCAGCAGTGAGGTTGGAAACTATGGCTACACCTTC.

This clonotype was detected many times. One junction end does not reproduce the germline sequence, and a read error may be involved. The gene calls are TRBV12-3 or TRBV12-4 and TRBJ2-1; 16 positions match TRBD2. This CDR3 contains 15 residues. Here the CDR3 reads CAGRGLAGGRDEQFF. The CDR3 DNA reads as TGTGCCGGCAGGGGACTAGCGGGAGGGAGGGATGAGCAGTTCTTC.

This clonotype showed up many times. The chain combines TRBV28 with TRBJ2-4; 9 bases align to TRBD1. Germline CDR1 is MDHEN and CDR2 is SYDVKM. This CDR3 comprises 14 residues. V shed 10 bases and J 3 bases; nucleotides not matched to a gene: 7. The DNA for the CDR3 is TGTGCCACCCTCGACAGGGGGGTCAAAAACATTCAGTACTTC. Encoded protein: CATLDRGVKNIQYF.